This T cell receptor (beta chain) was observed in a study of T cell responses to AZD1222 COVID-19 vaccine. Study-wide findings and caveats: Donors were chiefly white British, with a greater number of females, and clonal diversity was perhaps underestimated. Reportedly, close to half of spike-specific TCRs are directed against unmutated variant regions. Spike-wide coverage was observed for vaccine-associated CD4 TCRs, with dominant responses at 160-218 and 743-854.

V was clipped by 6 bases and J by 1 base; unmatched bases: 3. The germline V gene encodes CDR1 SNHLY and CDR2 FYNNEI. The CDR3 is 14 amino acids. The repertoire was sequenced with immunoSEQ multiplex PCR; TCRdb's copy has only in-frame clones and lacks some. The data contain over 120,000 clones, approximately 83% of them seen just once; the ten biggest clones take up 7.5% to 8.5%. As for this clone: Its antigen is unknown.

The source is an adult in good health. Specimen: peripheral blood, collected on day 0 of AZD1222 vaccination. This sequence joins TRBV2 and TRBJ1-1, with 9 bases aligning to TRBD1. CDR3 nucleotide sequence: TGTGCCAGCAGCCGGGGACAGGGGAACACTGAAGCTTTCTTT. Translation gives CASSRGQGNTEAFF. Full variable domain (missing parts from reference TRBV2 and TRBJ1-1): EPEVTQTPSHQVTQMGQEVILRCVPISNHLYFYWYRQILGQKVEFLVSFYNNEISEKSEIFDDQFSVERPDGSNFTLKIRSTKLEDSAMYFCASSRGQGNTEAFFGQGTRLTVV.